This T cell receptor (beta chain) came from a study of CD8 T cells in ankylosing spondylitis. This clonotype was observed many times. Its antigen is still unknown. V was clipped by 5 bases and J by 1 base, with 21 bases between them. The CDR3 runs 17 residues. Looked up from germline, CDR1 is SGHVS and CDR2 is FNYEAQ. It was by quantitative 5'-RACE with molecular barcodes that TCR beta libraries were made. TCRdb redid the calling of the 5' RACE reads with MiXCR, one entry per CDR3 protein. This table has around 150,000 distinct CDR3 sequences, roughly 6.6% appearing once. Overall study findings and caveats: From matched ankylosing spondylitis synovial fluid, disease-linked clones were reportedly recovered at significantly enriched levels.

This chain links TRBV7-6 with TRBJ2-7; possible D gene TRBD2, 7 bases. The receptor was derived from a female donor with ankylosing spondylitis or in good health (not recorded which). The sample consisted of blood, either unsorted or a sorted T cell fraction (not recorded which). CDR3 nucleotides: TGTGCCAGCAGCCTATCCGCGGGGGCCGCCGATTCCTACGAGCAGTACTTC. Its translation: CASSLSAGAADSYEQYF.